The 17 T cell receptor beta chains presented below share a single source sample, sequenced in a study of patients and donors after allogeneic stem cell transplantation. TCRdb fed the RT-PCR reads into MiXCR, producing one record per CDR3 protein. This table has more than 850,000 distinct CDR3 sequences, roughly 18% appearing once. Sequencing was carried out using blood, either unsorted or a sorted T cell fraction (not recorded which). The origin of the receptors is a human donor who was either an allogeneic HSCT recipient or a stem cell or donor lymphocyte infusion donor (not recorded which). It is not recorded whose cells these are; they may come from a transplant donor.

This clonotype came up many times. The chain links TRBV20-1 to TRBJ2-2, with 7 bases fitting TRBD2. Germline CDR1 is DFQATT and CDR2 is SNEGSKA (reference sequence). The CDR3 has 14 amino acids. The ends lost 6 bases at V and 0 bases at J; junction bases unmatched: 4. The CDR3 is CSAYLAANTGELFF. The CDR3 DNA reads as TGCAGTGCCTATCTAGCGGCGAACACCGGGGAGCTGTTTTTT.

V gene TRBV2 combines with J gene TRBJ1-2, with unresolved D. The germline V gene encodes CDR1 SNHLY and CDR2 FYNNEI. The CDR3 sequence is 15 residues long. The ends were cut back, 7 bases at V and 1 base at J, with 16 bases in the middle. CDR3 in DNA: TGTGCCAGCAACCAAGCGGCAGGTTTTAACTATGGCTACACCTTC. This translates into CASNQAAGFNYGYTF.

The chain recombines TRBV4-3 with TRBJ2-3; 15 bases agree with TRBD2. The CDR3 is made up of 18 amino acids. Germline V CDR1 and CDR2: LGHNA, YSLEER. V lost 4 bases and J lost 0; bases outside the gene matches: 5. The CDR3 reads CASSRGLAGGRSTDTQYF. The CDR3, as DNA: TGCGCCAGCAGCCGGGGACTAGCGGGGGGCCGGAGCACAGATACGCAGTATTTT.

The V gene is TRBV29-1, the J gene TRBJ2-2; the match to TRBD2 covers 11 bases. The CDR3 contains 16 residues. J lost 4 bases, V lost 4 bases, and 8 bases had no gene match. Germline CDR1 reads SQVTM; CDR2 reads ANQGSEA. The CDR3 protein is CSVVLAGGPGTGELFF. CDR3 DNA: TGCAGCGTTGTGTTAGCGGGAGGGCCGGGCACCGGGGAGCTGTTTTTT.

This clonotype has a handful of counts. V is TRBV4-3 and J is TRBJ1-3, with D hard to call. V lost 4 bases to trimming and J lost 0 bases, with 7 bases between them. CDR1 is LGHNA, CDR2 YSLEER, per germline. The CDR3 extends over 14 amino acids. The CDR3 DNA reads as TGCGCCAGCAGCCCGACGACCTCTGGAAACACCATATATTTT. Its protein is CASSPTTSGNTIYF.

This clonotype was seen at least ten times. The gene calls are TRBV2 and TRBJ1-2; D unclear. Trimming cost V 2 bases and J 5 bases, with 12 bases left between them. The V gene's germline CDR1 is SNHLY and CDR2 FYNNEI. This CDR3 region has 14 residues. CDR3 coding DNA: TGTGCCAGCAGTGAATTTAGGTCGGTATATGGCTACACCTTC. Translating it yields CASSEFRSVYGYTF.

This sequence joins TRBV6-4 and TRBJ2-5; D ambiguous. The CDR3 spans 16 residues. Germline V gene lookup returns CDR1 MRHNA and CDR2 SNTAGT. V was trimmed by 3 bases and J by 5 bases, leaving 19 bases between them. The CDR3 DNA sequence: TGTGCCAGCAGTGAATGGGCCGAAGGTTGTAGGGAGACCCAGTACTTC. The encoded protein is CASSEWAEGCRETQYF.

The CDR3 here is CSASVLRYEQYF. CDR3 DNA: TGCAGTGCTAGCGTGTTAAGGTACGAGCAGTACTTC. The V and J genes are TRBV20-1 and TRBJ2-7; no clear D. CDR3 length: 12 residues. Between the trimmed V and J ends, which lost 3 bases and 4 bases, there was a span of 10 bases. Per germline, CDR1 DFQATT and CDR2 SNEGSKA (reference sequence).

This clonotype was seen only a few times. The CDR3 protein is CAWIRKWAFF. The CDR3 DNA reads TGTGCCTGGATTCGTAAATGGGCTTTCTTT. This chain connects TRBV30 to TRBJ1-1; D uncertain. Trimming took 4 bases from V and 11 from J, leaving 11 bases between them. This CDR3 spans 10 amino acids. CDR1 and CDR2 from the germline V gene are GTSNPN and SVGIG (reference sequence).

The sample holds many counts of this clonotype. The genes are TRBV4-2 and TRBJ2-1; 8 positions agree with TRBD2. The V and J ends lost 2 bases and 8 bases, in that order; junction bases with no gene match: 8. This CDR3 spans 15 amino acids. CDR1 is LGHNA, CDR2 YNFKEQ, per germline. As DNA, the CDR3 is TGTGCCAGCAGCCAATACGGCGGGAGGAGCGATGAGCAGTTCTTC. Amino acids: CASSQYGGRSDEQFF.

The chain recombines TRBV6-5 with TRBJ1-5, with D possibly matching TRBD1 (5 bases). The CDR3 is 14 residues long. V lost 0 bases and J lost 5, with 8 bases in between. Germline V gene data show CDR1 as MNHEY and CDR2 as SVGAGI. The chain's CDR3 is CASSYSAGHQPQHF. The CDR3 DNA reads TGTGCCAGCAGTTACTCTGCAGGGCATCAGCCCCAGCATTTT.

The V call is TRBV7-9, the J call TRBJ2-7; D might be TRBD1 (6 bases). Germline V gene lookup returns CDR1 SEHNR and CDR2 FQNEAQ (reference sequence). The CDR3 spans 13 residues. V gave up 5 bases and J gave up 3 bases, with 11 bases separating them. The CDR3 here is CASSQGTHYEQYF. The CDR3 nucleotides are TGTGCCAGCAGCCAAGGGACACACTACGAGCAGTACTTC.

This clonotype was observed many times. The J gene is TRBJ1-6, the V gene TRBV12-3 or TRBV12-4; 8 bases map to TRBD1. This CDR3 contains 15 residues. After removal of 6 bases from V and 11 bases from J, the junction contained 12 bases not matched to a gene. The CDR3 coding sequence is TGTGCCAGCAGCCCCTCCCGGGACAGGCCCACACCCCTCCACTTT. It encodes CASSPSRDRPTPLHF.

J is TRBJ2-1 and V is TRBV5-1; 8 bases fit TRBD1. The germline V gene encodes CDR1 SGHRS and CDR2 YFSETQ. The CDR3 is 18 amino acids. V gave up 6 bases and J gave up 4 bases; unmatched junction bases: 18. The chain's CDR3 is CASKGTETGVSSYNEQFF. In DNA form, the CDR3 reads TGCGCCAGCAAAGGGACCGAGACAGGGGTTTCATCGTACAATGAGCAGTTCTTC.

The table lists this clonotype with a few counts. The chain is built from TRBV29-1 and TRBJ1-1; TRBD1 matches 9 bases. V gave up 2 bases and J gave up 4 bases; unmatched junction bases: 2. This CDR3 region has 13 residues. The germline V gene has CDR1 SQVTM and CDR2 ANQGSEA. The CDR3 protein is CSVERDRATEAFF. The CDR3, as DNA: TGCAGCGTTGAACGGGACAGGGCCACTGAAGCTTTCTTT.

The J gene is TRBJ2-2, the V gene TRBV28, with TRBD2 matching over 9 bases. The CDR3 spans 14 residues. The V gene end was trimmed by 10 bases and the J gene end by 1 base; junction bases not matched to a gene: 4. CDR1 is MDHEN and CDR2 is SYDVKM in the germline V gene. The CDR3 sequence: CATPSGKNTGELFF. The CDR3 coding sequence is TGTGCCACCCCTAGCGGGAAGAACACCGGGGAGCTGTTTTTT.

This clonotype was observed a handful of times. This sequence joins TRBV12-3 or TRBV12-4 and TRBJ2-7; 9 bases line up with TRBD1. The CDR3 has 15 amino acids. The J segment lost 2 bases and the V segment lost 10 bases, leaving 12 bases of the junction unmatched. CDR3 in amino acids: CATQELTGGTYEQYF. DNA for the CDR3: TGTGCCACCCAGGAATTGACAGGGGGGACCTACGAGCAGTACTTC.